What follows are 15 T cell receptor beta chains derived from one specimen sequenced in a study of T cells after yellow fever vaccination. In TCRdb, the 5' RACE reads were re-called with MiXCR into one record per CDR3 protein. This sample yields under 150,000 distinct CDR3 sequences, of which approximately 7.7% are seen a single time; about 0.73% belongs to the top ten. Here the sequenced sample was CD4+ T cells sorted from PBMCs, taken 5 days after the yellow fever booster vaccination. The receptors were gathered from a young man who received the YFV17D yellow fever vaccine.

This clonotype was recorded many times. The chain couples TRBV20-1 to TRBJ1-2; D perhaps matches TRBD1 (5 bases). This CDR3 has 13 residues. V lost 5 bases to trimming and J lost 0 bases, with 10 bases between them. Germline assignment: CDR1 DFQATT and CDR2 SNEGSKA (reference sequence). The CDR3 nucleotides are TGCAGTGCTGATGACAGAACTAACTATGGCTACACCTTC. Its protein product is CSADDRTNYGYTF.

This clonotype was seen only a few times. The V call is TRBV7-9, the J call TRBJ2-1; 8 bases align to TRBD1. Trimming cost V 5 bases and J 7 bases; bases outside gene matches: 10. This CDR3 has 15 residues. Germline V lookup: CDR1 SEHNR, CDR2 FQNEAQ (reference sequence). Here the CDR3 reads CASSRQGLVYNEQFF. CDR3 nucleotide sequence: TGTGCCAGCAGCCGACAGGGGCTCGTGTATAATGAGCAGTTCTTC.

There are many counts of this clonotype. The chain uses TRBV7-2 and TRBJ2-5; D unresolved. Looked up from germline, CDR1 is SGHTA and CDR2 is FQGNSA. The CDR3 length is 13 residues. Deletions cut 6 bases from V and 5 bases from J, with 13 bases between. CDR3 protein: CASSWTHMETQYF. The CDR3 region has the DNA TGTGCCAGCAGTTGGACCCATATGGAGACCCAGTACTTC.

This clonotype was seen repeatedly, ten times or more. This sequence joins TRBV9 and TRBJ2-1; 9 nucleotides match TRBD2. Germline V gives CDR1 SGDLS, CDR2 YYNGEE. Losses at the gene ends were 2 bases for V and 4 bases for J; bases not matched to a gene: 4. There are 15 residues in the CDR3. The CDR3 here is CASSVAGGPYNEQFF. CDR3 sequence (DNA): TGTGCCAGCAGCGTGGCGGGAGGGCCGTACAATGAGCAGTTCTTC.

There are many counts of this clonotype. The rearrangement links TRBV10-3 to TRBJ2-2; TRBD2 might be the D (6 bases). The CDR3 spans 15 residues. V gave up 6 bases and J gave up 2 bases, with 13 bases separating them. Per germline, CDR1 ENHRY and CDR2 SYGVKD. CDR3 in DNA: TGTGCCATCAGGGTTAGCGGATCAAACACCGGGGAGCTGTTTTTT. This codes for CAIRVSGSNTGELFF.

This clonotype was observed many times. The CDR3 is CASSRRTGSSYEQYF. In DNA, the CDR3 is TGCGCCAGCAGTCGGAGGACAGGATCGTCCTACGAGCAGTACTTC. The gene calls are TRBV5-1 and TRBJ2-7, with 7 positions matching TRBD1. CDR1 is SGHRS, CDR2 YFSETQ, per germline. J gave up 1 base and V 5 bases, and 9 bases lay outside the gene matches. The CDR3 totals 15 residues.

With regard to this clonotype: A much larger clone differs from this one at a single base, so this may be a read error. V is TRBV20-1 and J is TRBJ2-2; 10 bases line up with TRBD2. This CDR3 comprises 17 residues. Germline CDR1 and CDR2: DFQATT and SNEGSKA (reference sequence). The ends lost 7 bases at V and 2 bases at J; junction bases unmatched: 13. Here the CDR3 reads CSGRQIAGGGNTGELFF. The CDR3 bases are TGCAGTGGAAGGCAAATAGCGGGAGGCGGAAACACCGGGGAGCTGTTTTTT.

This clonotype was counted ten times or more. Written as DNA, the CDR3 is TGCAGCGTTCGACAGGGCTCCTACAATGAGCAGTTCTTC. Translated, it gives CSVRQGSYNEQFF. The gene calls are TRBV29-1 and TRBJ2-1; 7 nucleotides line up with TRBD1. CDR3 size: 13 residues. Trimming cost V 5 bases and J 0 bases; bases outside gene matches: 1. Germline lookup yields CDR1 SQVTM and CDR2 ANQGSEA.

This clonotype was counted ten times or more. The chain links TRBV7-2 to TRBJ2-7, with 7 positions matching TRBD2. J gave up 0 bases and V 11 bases, and 7 bases lay outside the gene matches. Germline CDR1 and CDR2: SGHTA and FQGNSA. The CDR3 extends over 13 amino acids. DNA of the CDR3: TGTGCCGTGGGGGAGGGGAGCTCCTACGAGCAGTACTTC. Its protein is CAVGEGSSYEQYF. Together with reference TRBV7-2 and TRBJ2-7, the CDR3 gives the full variable domain: GAGVSQSPSNKVTEKGKDVELRCDPISGHTALYWYRQSLGQGLEFLIYFQGNSAPDKSGLPSDRFSAERTGGSVSTLTIQRTQQEDSAVYLCAVGEGSSYEQYFGPGTRLTVT.

This chain joins TRBV20-1 and TRBJ2-5, with 12 bases lining up with TRBD2. The trim removed 3 bases at V and 0 bases at J, leaving 5 bases unmatched. The germline V gene encodes CDR1 DFQATT and CDR2 SNEGSKA (reference sequence). The length of the CDR3 is 16 residues. CDR3 nucleotide sequence: TGCAGTGCTAGGAACGGACTAGCGGGGCACCAAGAGACCCAGTACTTC. As protein: CSARNGLAGHQETQYF.

This clonotype was seen a few times. The V and J genes are TRBV19 and TRBJ1-2; D is uncertain. The CDR3 is 10 amino acids. Per germline, CDR1 LNHDA and CDR2 SQIVND (reference sequence). V was clipped by 8 bases and J by 8 bases, with 9 bases between them. The CDR3 loop is CASLGRGYTF. In DNA, the CDR3 is TGTGCCAGTCTGGGGAGGGGCTACACCTTC.

This clonotype appeared many times. This chain joins TRBV7-2 and TRBJ2-3; 10 bases align to TRBD2. Germline V gives CDR1 SGHTA, CDR2 FQGNSA. V lost 2 bases and J lost 4; bases outside the gene matches: 3. The CDR3 extends over 15 amino acids. CDR3 in DNA: TGTGCCAGCAGCTTACTAGCGGGAGTCCCAGATACGCAGTATTTT. This translates into CASSLLAGVPDTQYF.

This clonotype was recorded many times. The V call is TRBV6-5, the J call TRBJ2-1; TRBD1 agrees at 11 bases. The V gene end was trimmed by 5 bases and the J gene end by 12 bases; junction bases not matched to a gene: 3. Germline lookup yields CDR1 MNHEY and CDR2 SVGAGI. This CDR3 region has 12 residues. CDR3 sequence: CASSQGQGVQFF. The CDR3 nucleotides read TGTGCCAGCAGTCAGGGACAGGGGGTGCAGTTCTTC.

This clonotype was recorded many times. V is TRBV7-2 and J is TRBJ2-1, with a tentative D call TRBD1 (5 bases). V was cut by 5 bases and J by 13 bases, with 15 bases left in between. The V gene's germline CDR1 is SGHTA and CDR2 FQGNSA. The CDR3 is 12 residues long. For the CDR3, the DNA is TGTGCCAGCAGCATTAAAGACAGAAAACAGTTCTTC. Its translation is CASSIKDRKQFF.

This clonotype was counted many times. This chain connects TRBV12-3 or TRBV12-4 to TRBJ2-7, with 8 bases aligning to TRBD1. The CDR3 consists of 13 residues. The junction had 12 bases not matched to a gene; V was cut back by 6 bases and J by 11 bases. The DNA for the CDR3 is TGTGCCAGCAGCCCGGGACAGGCCTCCTCGGAGTACTTC. Translation gives CASSPGQASSEYF.